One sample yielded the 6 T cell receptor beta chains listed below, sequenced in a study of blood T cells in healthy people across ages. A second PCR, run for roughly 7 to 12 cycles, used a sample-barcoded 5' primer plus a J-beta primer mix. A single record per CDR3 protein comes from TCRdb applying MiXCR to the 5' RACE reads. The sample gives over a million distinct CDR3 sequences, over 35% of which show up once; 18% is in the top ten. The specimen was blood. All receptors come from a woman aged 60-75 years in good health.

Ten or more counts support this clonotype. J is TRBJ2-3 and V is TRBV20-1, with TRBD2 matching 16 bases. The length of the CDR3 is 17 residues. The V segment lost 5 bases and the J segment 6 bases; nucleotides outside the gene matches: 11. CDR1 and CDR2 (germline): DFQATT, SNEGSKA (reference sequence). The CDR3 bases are TGCAGTGCTCCCGGGACTAGCGGGAGGGCCCTCCACGATACGCAGTATTTT. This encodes CSAPGTSGRALHDTQYF.

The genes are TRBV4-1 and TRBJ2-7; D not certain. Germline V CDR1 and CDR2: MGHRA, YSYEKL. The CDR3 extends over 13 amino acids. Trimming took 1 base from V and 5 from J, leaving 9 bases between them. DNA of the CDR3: TGCGCCAGCAGCCAAGTTAGAACCCACGAGCAGTACTTC. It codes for CASSQVRTHEQYF.

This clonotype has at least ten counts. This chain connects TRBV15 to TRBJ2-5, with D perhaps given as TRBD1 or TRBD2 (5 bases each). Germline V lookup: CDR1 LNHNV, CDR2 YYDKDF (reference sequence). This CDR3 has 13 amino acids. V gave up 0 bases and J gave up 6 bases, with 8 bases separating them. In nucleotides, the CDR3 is TGTGCCACCAGCAGAGATCGGGGCAAGACCCAGTACTTC. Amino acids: CATSRDRGKTQYF. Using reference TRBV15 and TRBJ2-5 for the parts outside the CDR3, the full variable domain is DAMVIQNPRYQVTQFGKPVTLSCSQTLNHNVMYWYQQKSSQAPKLLFHYYDKDFNNEADTPDNFQSRRPNTSFCFLDIRSPGLGDTAMYLCATSRDRGKTQYFGPGTRLLVL.

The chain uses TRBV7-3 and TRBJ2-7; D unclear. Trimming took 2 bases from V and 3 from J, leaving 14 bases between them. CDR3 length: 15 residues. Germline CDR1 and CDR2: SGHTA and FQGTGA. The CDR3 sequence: CASSLRALNYYEQYF. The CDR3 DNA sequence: TGTGCCAGCAGCTTACGCGCACTCAATTACTACGAGCAGTACTTC.

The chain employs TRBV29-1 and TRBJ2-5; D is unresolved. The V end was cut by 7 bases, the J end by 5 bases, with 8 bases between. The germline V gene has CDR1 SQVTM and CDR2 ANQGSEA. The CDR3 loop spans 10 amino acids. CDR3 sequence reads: CSAGWETQYF. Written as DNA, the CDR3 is TGCAGCGCTGGCTGGGAGACCCAGTACTTC.

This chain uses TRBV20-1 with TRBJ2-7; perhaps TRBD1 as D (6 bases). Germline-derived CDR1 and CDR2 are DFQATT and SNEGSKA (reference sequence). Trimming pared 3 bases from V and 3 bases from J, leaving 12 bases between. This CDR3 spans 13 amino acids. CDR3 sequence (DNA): TGCAGTGCTAGCACAGGGAACGGCTACGAGCAGTACTTC. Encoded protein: CSASTGNGYEQYF.